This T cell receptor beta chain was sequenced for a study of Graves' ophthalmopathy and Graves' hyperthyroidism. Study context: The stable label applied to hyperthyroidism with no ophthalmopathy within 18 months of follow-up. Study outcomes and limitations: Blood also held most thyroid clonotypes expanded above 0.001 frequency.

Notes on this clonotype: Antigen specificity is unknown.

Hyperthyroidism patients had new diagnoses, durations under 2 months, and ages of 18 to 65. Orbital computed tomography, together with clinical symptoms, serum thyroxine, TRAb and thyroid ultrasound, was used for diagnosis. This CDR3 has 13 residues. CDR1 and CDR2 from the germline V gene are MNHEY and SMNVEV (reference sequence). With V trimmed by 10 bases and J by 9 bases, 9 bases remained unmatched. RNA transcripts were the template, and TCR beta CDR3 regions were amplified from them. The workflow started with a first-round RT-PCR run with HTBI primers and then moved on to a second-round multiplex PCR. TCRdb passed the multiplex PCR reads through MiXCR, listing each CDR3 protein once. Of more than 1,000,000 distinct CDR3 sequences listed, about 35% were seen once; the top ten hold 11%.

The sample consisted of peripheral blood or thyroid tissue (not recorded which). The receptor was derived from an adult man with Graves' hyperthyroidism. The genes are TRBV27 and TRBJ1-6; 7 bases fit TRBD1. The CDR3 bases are TGTGCCAACCACAGGGGCAGTAGTTCACCCCTCCACTTT. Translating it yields CANHRGSSSPLHF.